The rows below give T cell receptor beta chains drawn from one sample of a study of metastatic and nonmetastatic thyroid tumors. TCRdb ran MiXCR on the PCR reads. This sample carries around 10,000 clones, approximately 29% of them seen once, and the ten largest clones take roughly a sixth. Sequencing input: tumor tissue. These receptors were taken from a female donor with papillary thyroid cancer or a benign thyroid nodule (not recorded which). Some clones in this sample may be carry-over from other donors' samples. Each CDR3 is given with its conserved first and last residue.

v_call: TRBV6-5; j_call: TRBJ1-5; cdr3_aa: CASSYSKPNTGGGQPQHF
v_call: TRBV5-1; j_call: TRBJ1-3; cdr3_aa: CASSFGVGSGNTIYF
v_call: TRBV19; j_call: TRBJ2-7; cdr3_aa: CASSQGLADYEQYF
v_call: TRBV20-1; j_call: TRBJ1-5; cdr3_aa: CSARHDGNQPQHF
v_call: TRBV6-1; j_call: TRBJ2-7; cdr3_aa: CASSEGGGYYEQYF
v_call: TRBV13; j_call: TRBJ1-4; cdr3_aa: CASSLGPRVGKLFF
v_call: TRBV20-1; j_call: TRBJ1-2; cdr3_aa: CSANPGQGLDYGYTF
v_call: TRBV6-5; j_call: TRBJ2-2; cdr3_aa: CASSFDRAGGELFF
v_call: TRBV20-1; j_call: TRBJ2-5; cdr3_aa: CSASDESRDLHPF
v_call: TRBV28; j_call: TRBJ1-2; cdr3_aa: CASRPGGGYGYTF
v_call: TRBV11-3; j_call: TRBJ2-1; cdr3_aa: CASSLDGDRGEQFF
v_call: TRBV27; j_call: TRBJ2-1; cdr3_aa: CASSPTSGRFNEQFF
v_call: TRBV6-1; j_call: TRBJ2-3; cdr3_aa: CASSSIGLGAQYF
v_call: TRBV20-1; j_call: TRBJ1-5; cdr3_aa: CSASRLADSPHQPQHF
v_call: TRBV20-1; j_call: TRBJ2-1; cdr3_aa: CSATLGAGVSYNEQFF
v_call: TRBV4-3; j_call: TRBJ1-5; cdr3_aa: CASSQEGNSNQPQHF